These 28 T cell receptor beta chains were sequenced from one sample in a study of blood T cell repertoires in COVID-19. TCRdb keeps only in-frame clones here, not all; method: immunoSEQ multiplex PCR. The sample includes 430,000 or so clones, about 90% of them seen just once. The sample consisted of peripheral blood. These receptors were taken from a man between 18 and 35 years old with COVID-19, enrolled during active disease.

V gene TRBV5-1 combines with J gene TRBJ2-3, with 12 nucleotides matching TRBD2. Germline V gives CDR1 SGHRS, CDR2 YFSETQ. V lost 3 bases and J lost 1; bases outside the gene matches: 3. CDR3 length equals 16 residues. This chain's CDR3 is CASSSRLAGGTDTQYF. The CDR3 DNA reads TGCGCCAGCAGCTCAAGACTAGCGGGAGGCACAGATACGCAGTATTTT.

The CDR3 nucleotides read TGTGCCAGCAGCCAAGAAGGAGGCTCCTACAATGAGCAGTTCTTC. It specifies CASSQEGGSYNEQFF. V gene TRBV3-1 (or the pseudogene TRBV3-2) combines with J gene TRBJ2-1; TRBD2 might be the D (5 bases). Germline lookup yields CDR1 LGHDT and CDR2 YNNKEL (reference sequence). The CDR3 totals 15 residues. Trimming removed 0 bases from V and 0 bases from J, with 6 bases in between.

In regard to this clone: This sample also contains other DNA sequences that code for the same CDR3. Here the CDR3 DNA reads TGTGCCAGCAGTCCTTACACTGAAGCTTTCTTT. It specifies CASSPYTEAFF. V usage is TRBV2 and J usage is TRBJ1-1; D remains ambiguous. Per germline, CDR1 SNHLY and CDR2 FYNNEI. The CDR3 covers 11 residues. The germline V and J ends were trimmed by 5 bases and 3 bases, with 4 bases remaining between them.

V is TRBV4-1 and J is TRBJ1-4; TRBD1 matches at 8 bases. This CDR3 comprises 15 residues. Germline V lookup: CDR1 MGHRA, CDR2 YSYEKL. J gave up 6 bases and V 3 bases, and 6 bases lay outside the gene matches. CDR3 amino acids: CASSQYTGGDEKLFF. CDR3 DNA: TGCGCCAGCAGCCAGTACACAGGGGGAGATGAAAAACTGTTTTTT.

Details on this clone: This CDR3 is also generated by other DNA sequences in the sample. The V call is TRBV5-1, the J call TRBJ2-3; 7 bases agree with TRBD2. V shed 0 bases, J shed 3 bases, and the junction held 1 base outside the gene matches. From germline, CDR1 is SGHRS and CDR2 YFSETQ. The CDR3 loop spans 14 amino acids. The CDR3, as DNA: TGCGCCAGCAGCTTGGCTAGCGGTACAGATACGCAGTATTTT. It specifies CASSLASGTDTQYF.

CDR3 nucleotides: TGTGCCAGCGGCCTCCGAGGAACCTACGAGCAGTACTTC. Protein sequence: CASGLRGTYEQYF. The rearrangement links TRBV27 to TRBJ2-7; the D is unclear. Germline assignment: CDR1 MNHEY and CDR2 SMNVEV (reference sequence). Deletions cut 8 bases from V and 2 bases from J, with 13 bases between. This CDR3 is 13 amino acids long.

The chain combines TRBV29-1 with TRBJ1-4; possible D gene TRBD1, 6 bases. The CDR3 runs 12 residues. Germline V gives CDR1 SQVTM, CDR2 ANQGSEA. V was pared by 7 bases and J by 7 bases, with 13 bases between. CDR3 DNA sequence: TGCAGCGGGAGGACAGACTCTGAAAAACTGTTTTTT. It codes for CSGRTDSEKLFF.

This CDR3 is CASRSDRGPNQPQHF. In DNA form, the CDR3 reads TGTGCCAGTAGATCGGACAGGGGGCCGAATCAGCCCCAGCATTTT. This rearrangement joins TRBV19 to TRBJ1-5; 11 bases fit TRBD1. Germline CDR1 reads LNHDA; CDR2 reads SQIVND (reference sequence). V shed 6 bases and J 4 bases; nucleotides not matched to a gene: 5. The CDR3 extends over 15 amino acids.

The chain couples TRBV10-1 to TRBJ2-1; no reliable D call. Trimming removed 3 bases at V and 1 base at J, with 7 bases between. Per the germline V gene, CDR1 is WNHNN and CDR2 is SYGVQD (reference sequence). There are 14 residues in the CDR3. CDR3 loop: CASSDFGSYNEQFF. CDR3 in DNA: TGCGCCAGCAGTGATTTCGGGTCCTACAATGAGCAGTTCTTC.

The sample holds one count of this clone. The chain has TRBV5-1 and TRBJ2-3; 13 nucleotides agree with TRBD2. Germline V gene data show CDR1 as SGHRS and CDR2 as YFSETQ. The CDR3 covers 15 residues. With 4 bases clipped from V and 11 bases from J, the junction kept 10 bases outside the gene matches. The CDR3 protein is CASSPSGLAGFGQYF. CDR3 sequence (DNA): TGCGCCAGCAGCCCCTCGGGACTAGCGGGATTTGGGCAGTATTTT.

The rearrangement uses TRBV2 and TRBJ1-5, with 8 bases that match TRBD1. CDR3 length equals 14 residues. Trimming took 10 bases from V and 1 from J; bases not matched to a gene: 6. From germline, CDR1 is SNHLY and CDR2 FYNNEI. CDR3 coding DNA: TGTGCCACCGGGACAGGTCTGAGCAATCAGCCCCAGCATTTT. Protein sequence: CATGTGLSNQPQHF. Based on the CDR3 plus reference TRBV2 and TRBJ1-5, the full variable domain is EPEVTQTPSHQVTQMGQEVILRCVPISNHLYFYWYRQILGQKVEFLVSFYNNEISEKSEIFDDQFSVERPDGSNFTLKIRSTKLEDSAMYFCATGTGLSNQPQHFGDGTRLSIL.

V usage is TRBV19 and J usage is TRBJ1-2; D remains unclear. This CDR3 comprises 13 residues. In germline, CDR1 is LNHDA, CDR2 SQIVND (reference sequence). V lost 5 bases and J lost 5, with 12 bases in between. The CDR3 nucleotides are TGTGCCAGTAGTCCGGCGGATATATATGGCTACACCTTC. This gives the protein CASSPADIYGYTF. Using reference TRBV19 and TRBJ1-2 for the parts outside the CDR3, the full variable domain is DGGITQSPKYLFRKEGQNVTLSCEQNLNHDAMYWYRQDPGQGLRLIYYSQIVNDFQKGDIAEGYSVSREKKESFPLTVTSAQKNPTAFYLCASSPADIYGYTFGSGTRLTVV.

J is TRBJ2-1 and V is TRBV5-1; the D gene is possibly TRBD2 (6 bases). Germline lookup yields CDR1 SGHRS and CDR2 YFSETQ. The germline V and J ends were trimmed by 4 bases and 3 bases, with 14 bases remaining between them. The CDR3 is 15 amino acids. CDR3 residues: CASSDRDGGYNEQFF. The CDR3 DNA is TGCGCCAGCAGCGACCGGGACGGGGGCTACAATGAGCAGTTCTTC.

The V and J genes are TRBV4-1 and TRBJ2-2, with D unclear. V shed 0 bases and J shed 6 bases, with 11 bases lying between them. The CDR3 has 15 residues. The germline V gene encodes CDR1 MGHRA and CDR2 YSYEKL. The CDR3 protein is CASSQEQRSAGELFF. In DNA, the CDR3 is TGCGCCAGCAGCCAAGAGCAGCGTTCGGCCGGGGAGCTGTTTTTT.

The chain is built from TRBV3-1 (or the pseudogene TRBV3-2) and TRBJ2-1; maybe TRBD2 (6 bases). Germline V lookup: CDR1 LGHDT, CDR2 YNNKEL (reference sequence). Trimming left V 3 bases short and J 2 bases short, with 17 bases between. This CDR3 has 17 residues. CDR3 in DNA: TGTGCCAGCAGCCACGACCCCCCTAGCGCTGCCTACAATGAGCAGTTCTTC. Amino acid sequence: CASSHDPPSAAYNEQFF.

This clone appeared a few times. This chain uses TRBV27 with TRBJ1-6; D unresolved. The V gene lost 6 bases and the J gene lost 0 bases, with 18 bases spanning the gap. Germline V gives CDR1 MNHEY, CDR2 SMNVEV (reference sequence). The CDR3 loop spans 18 amino acids. The CDR3 is CASRNSDGGSSYNSPLHF. In nucleotides, the CDR3 is TGTGCCAGCAGGAATTCGGACGGAGGCAGCTCCTATAATTCACCCCTCCACTTT.

This clone was found once. The genes are TRBV19 and TRBJ1-5; D is perhaps TRBD1 (5 bases). V was trimmed by 5 bases and J by 3 bases, leaving 14 bases between them. Germline V lookup: CDR1 LNHDA, CDR2 SQIVND (reference sequence). This CDR3 has 15 residues. Here the CDR3 reads CASSGGRGVNQPQHF. CDR3 nucleotides: TGTGCCAGTAGTGGGGGACGGGGGGTCAATCAGCCCCAGCATTTT.

This chain links TRBV4-1 with TRBJ2-7; the D gene is possibly TRBD2 (6 bases). Germline CDR1 MGHRA, CDR2 YSYEKL. With 1 base removed from V and 3 bases from J, the gap between germline ends came to 7 bases. The length of the CDR3 is 13 residues. The CDR3 sequence is CASSQGGDYEQYF. In nucleotides, the CDR3 is TGCGCCAGCAGCCAAGGGGGGGACTACGAGCAGTACTTC.

This sequence joins TRBV3-1 (or the pseudogene TRBV3-2) and TRBJ2-1; unclear D gene. Germline V gene lookup returns CDR1 LGHDT and CDR2 YNNKEL (reference sequence). The CDR3 consists of 12 residues. Trimming removed 0 bases at V and 9 bases at J, with 6 bases between. CDR3 sequence: CASSQERGEQFF. The CDR3 DNA reads as TGTGCCAGCAGCCAAGAGAGAGGTGAGCAGTTCTTC.

V usage is TRBV23-1 and J usage is TRBJ1-6; D is unresolved. TRBV23-1 is treated as an ORF (open reading frame) with a function not yet certain. The V gene lost 3 bases and the J gene lost 10 bases, with 19 bases spanning the gap. The length of the CDR3 is 16 residues. This chain's CDR3 is CASSQFPRGCGSPLHF. Here the CDR3 DNA reads TGCGCCAGCAGTCAGTTCCCCCGGGGTTGCGGCTCACCCCTCCACTTT.

This clone was detected a few times. This chain links TRBV2 with TRBJ1-3; D possibly corresponds to TRBD1 (6 bases). Germline V gene data show CDR1 as SNHLY and CDR2 as FYNNEI. V lost 6 bases and J 1 base, leaving 13 bases between the germline ends. CDR3 length equals 15 residues. The CDR3 nucleotides are TGTGCCAGCAGGCGAACAGGGTTATCTGGAAACACCATATATTTT. It encodes CASRRTGLSGNTIYF.

A word on this clone: In the same sample, other DNA sequences code for this CDR3. This rearrangement joins TRBV19 to TRBJ2-1, with TRBD2 matching over 8 bases. V was pared by 3 bases and J by 1 base, with 2 bases of the junction left unmatched. Germline CDR1 and CDR2: LNHDA and SQIVND (reference sequence). CDR3 length: 15 amino acids. CDR3 coding DNA: TGTGCCAGTAGTATCGGGGGGGTGTCCTACAATGAGCAGTTCTTC. It encodes CASSIGGVSYNEQFF.

This sequence joins TRBV24-1 and TRBJ2-1; the D gene is possibly TRBD2 (5 bases). The V gene lost 9 bases and the J gene lost 1 base, with 18 bases spanning the gap. This CDR3 region has 16 residues. CDR1 and CDR2 from the germline V gene are KGHDR and SFDVKD. The CDR3 is CATAKGDSLSYNEQFF. The CDR3 bases are TGTGCCACCGCCAAGGGAGACTCTCTTTCCTACAATGAGCAGTTCTTC.

This clone showed up just a few times. The chain recombines TRBV2 with TRBJ2-3; 10 bases match TRBD2. The germline CDR1 and CDR2 sequences are SNHLY and FYNNEI. The CDR3 length is 14 residues. Germline trimming cut 10 bases from V and 6 bases from J; bases unmatched to any gene: 10. CDR3 bases: TGTGCCATCCGCCCAGCGGGAGGGAGCGATACGCAGTATTTT. This codes for CAIRPAGGSDTQYF. Complete variable domain (other parts from reference TRBV2 and TRBJ2-3): EPEVTQTPSHQVTQMGQEVILRCVPISNHLYFYWYRQILGQKVEFLVSFYNNEISEKSEIFDDQFSVERPDGSNFTLKIRSTKLEDSAMYFCAIRPAGGSDTQYFGPGTRLTVL.

The chain carries TRBV20-1 and TRBJ2-7; TRBD1 agrees at 8 bases. The CDR3 runs to 14 residues. The V gene end was trimmed by 3 bases and the J gene end by 5 bases; junction bases not matched to a gene: 9. CDR1 is DFQATT and CDR2 is SNEGSKA in the germline V gene (reference sequence). CDR3 coding DNA: TGCAGTGCTAGTGTTGTGGACAGGGCCCACGAGCAGTACTTC. Protein: CSASVVDRAHEQYF.

The chain links TRBV5-6 to TRBJ2-7; no clear D. Germline lookup yields CDR1 SGHDT and CDR2 YYEEEE. The CDR3 length is 14 residues. V gave up 4 bases and J gave up 2 bases, with 13 bases separating them. CDR3 protein: CASSIGYAAYEQYF. The DNA of the CDR3 is TGTGCCAGCAGCATAGGATACGCGGCCTACGAGCAGTACTTC.

V and J are TRBV12-3 or TRBV12-4 and TRBJ2-1; D possibly corresponds to TRBD1 (5 bases). The CDR3 contains 12 residues. The V end lost 4 bases, the J end lost 12 bases, and 13 bases lay between the germline ends. CDR3 region: CASSSGQGWQFF. In nucleotides, the CDR3 is TGTGCCAGCAGTTCCGGTCAGGGTTGGCAGTTCTTC.

The genes are TRBV13 and TRBJ2-7; no reliable D call. This CDR3 spans 15 amino acids. V dropped 1 base and J dropped 0 bases, with 10 bases sitting between them. Per the germline V gene, CDR1 is PRHDT and CDR2 is FYEKMQ (reference sequence). The CDR3 nucleotides are TGTGCCAGCAGCTTAGCGTCCAAGAGCTCCTACGAGCAGTACTTC. This sequence encodes CASSLASKSSYEQYF.